This T cell receptor (beta chain) was found in a study of blood T cell repertoires in COVID-19 (dated by TCRdb to about 2020). With regard to the full study: The collaborator samples originated in the United States, Italy and Spain and spanned the acute and convalescent phases of COVID-19. Samples were obtained from the ongoing ImmuneRACE study (first 160 participants) and from over 1,000 subjects provided by 6 global collaborators. Where available, HLA class I and class II types were obtained from metadata supplied by the sample provider rather than from assay-based typing. The repertoires were made available in a free public database intended to serve as a resource for research on the immune response to SARS-CoV-2. The dataset comprised deeply sampled blood TCRbeta repertoires from subjects exposed to, actively infected with, or recovered from COVID-19. The prospective study material was composed of cDNA or gDNA derived from T cells, B-cell-depleted T cells, or PBMCs. Sample metadata almost always included a de-identified subject ID, COVID-19 status, age in years and sex.

Including the terminal cysteine and phenylalanine, the CDR3 comprises 13 residues. Only the CDR3 region is kept as DNA, spanning 39 bases read in frame from base 1. CDR1 is given as SGHDN and CDR2 as FVKESK, both from the germline V gene. For this chain, trimming is 4 bases at the V end and 9 bases at the J end, and the number of junction bases without a gene match is 7. The immunoSEQ Assay, a bias-controlled multiplex PCR, was used to amplify TCRbeta CDR3 regions from genomic DNA. Per the source publication's procedure: The number of nucleated cells in each sample was estimated from the amplification of reference gene primers within the assay. Sequence reads were collapsed and filtered to measure the absolute abundance of every unique TCRbeta CDR3 rearrangement. For each sample, productive Simpson clonality was calculated as the square root of Simpson's diversity index over productive rearrangements. Not all clones reach the TCRdb copy of this immuneACCESS table, which keeps in-frame sequences only. Checked studies attribute under half of the gap to unresolved V genes and leave the rest unexplained. Clone size and the V and J calls come from that table; the DNA yielded D and trimming. The sample records hundreds of thousands of clones, around 82% of which are singletons. The top ten hold around 3.5% of the sample.

What the research found in general, with its limitations: How much clinical and demographic metadata was included differed by source and by participant, and the metadata was provided uncurated.

This clone was detected a few times. The antigen this receptor binds is unknown. Base-call qualities are not available, and no considerably larger clone is one nucleotide away. Enrolling through a virtual design, the prospective study's participants ranged in age from roughly 18 to 90 years and lived across 24 United States geographic areas. In the prospective study, participants were assigned to cohorts based on the clinical history participants reported in a screening survey and a study questionnaire. Exposed participants were defined as having been in contact with someone with a PCR-confirmed or clinician-diagnosed COVID-19 case within 2 weeks of study entry. Mobile phlebotomists in the prospective study collected whole blood, serum and a nasopharyngeal or oropharyngeal swab from every participant. Prospective study participants could optionally give additional blood draws and questionnaires over an approximately two-month period. Before DNA extraction, blood samples from the prospective study were shipped at room temperature or frozen.

The sequencing input was PBMCs or T cells enriched from blood (not recorded which). The V gene is TRBV14 and the J gene is TRBJ2-7; 9 of the junction bases match TRBD2. This sequence originates from a woman aged 40 to 50 who had been exposed to COVID-19. Here the CDR3 is given as CASSPSSGAGQYF. The DNA sequence is given as TGTGCCAGCAGCCCATCTAGCGGGGCGGGGCAGTACTTC. Joined to the reference TRBV14 and TRBJ2-7 proteins, this CDR3 gives the full variable domain: EAGVTQFPSHSVIEKGQTVTLRCDPISGHDNLYWYRRVMGKEIKFLLHFVKESKQDESGMPNNRFLAERTGGTYSTLKVQPAELEDSGVYFCASSPSSGAGQYFGPGTRLTVT.